This entry describes one TCR beta chain. The antigen is undetermined. This record belongs to a study of cytomegalovirus exposure and HLA in healthy donors. Trimming cost V 1 base and J 7 bases; bases outside gene matches: 7. The CDR3 sequence is 15 residues long. CDR1 and CDR2 (germline): SGHRS, YFSETQ. Overall study results and limits: Reports state that TCR beta sequences accurately predicted most subjects' HLA-A and HLA-B alleles. Reportedly, diagnosis of cytomegalovirus status by the classifier showed high specificity and sensitivity. Investigators reported fewer than 200 TCR beta chains as tied to cytomegalovirus.

Vbeta (60) and Jbeta (13) primers were used in the PCR. The table came from immunoSEQ multiplex PCR; TCRdb's copy has only in-frame clones and leaves some out. In the table there are roughly 110,000 clones, roughly 70% of which are singletons. The sequenced sample consisted of PBMCs. This sequence joins TRBV5-1 and TRBJ1-5, with 8 nucleotides matching TRBD1. This TCR was recovered from a male donor in good health and CMV-seropositive. The CDR3 nucleotides are TGCGCCAGCAGCTTGTCGCCAGGGGGCCGACAGCCCCAGCATTTT. Its translation: CASSLSPGGRQPQHF. Filled out from reference TRBV5-1 and TRBJ1-5, the complete variable domain reads KAGVTQTPRYLIKTRGQQVTLSCSPISGHRSVSWYQQTPGQGLQFLFEYFSETQRNKGNFPGRFSGRQFSNSRSEMNVSTLELGDSALYLCASSLSPGGRQPQHFGDGTRLSIL.